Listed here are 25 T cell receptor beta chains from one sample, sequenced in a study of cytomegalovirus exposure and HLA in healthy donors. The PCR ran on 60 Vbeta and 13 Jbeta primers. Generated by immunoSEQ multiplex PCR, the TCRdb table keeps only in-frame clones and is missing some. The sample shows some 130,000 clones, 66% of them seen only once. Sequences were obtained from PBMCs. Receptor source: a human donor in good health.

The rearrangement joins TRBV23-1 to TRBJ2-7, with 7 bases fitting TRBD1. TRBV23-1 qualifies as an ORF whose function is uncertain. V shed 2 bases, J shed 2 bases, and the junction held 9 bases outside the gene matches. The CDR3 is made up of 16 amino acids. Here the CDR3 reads CASSQPTDRPTYEQYF. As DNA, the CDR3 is TGCGCCAGCAGTCAACCTACGGACAGGCCAACCTACGAGCAGTACTTC.

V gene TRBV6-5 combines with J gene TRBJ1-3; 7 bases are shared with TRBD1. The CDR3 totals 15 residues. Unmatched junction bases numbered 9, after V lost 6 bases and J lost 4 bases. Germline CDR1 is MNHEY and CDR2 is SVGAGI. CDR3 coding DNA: TGTGCCAGCAGGAGGGACAGCCTTAGGGGAAACACCATATATTTT. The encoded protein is CASRRDSLRGNTIYF.

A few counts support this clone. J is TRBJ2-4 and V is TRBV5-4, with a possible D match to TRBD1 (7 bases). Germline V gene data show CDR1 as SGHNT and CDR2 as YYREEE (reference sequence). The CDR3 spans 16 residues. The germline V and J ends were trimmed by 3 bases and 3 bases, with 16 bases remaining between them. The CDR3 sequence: CASSSQRGRDKNIQYF. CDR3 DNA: TGTGCCAGCAGCTCCCAAAGGGGGCGGGACAAAAACATTCAGTACTTC.

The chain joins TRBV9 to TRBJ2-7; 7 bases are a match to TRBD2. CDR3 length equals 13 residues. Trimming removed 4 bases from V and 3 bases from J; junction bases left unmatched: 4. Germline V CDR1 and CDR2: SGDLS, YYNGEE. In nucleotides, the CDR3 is TGTGCCAGCAGCCCCAGCGGGAACTACGAGCAGTACTTC. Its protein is CASSPSGNYEQYF.

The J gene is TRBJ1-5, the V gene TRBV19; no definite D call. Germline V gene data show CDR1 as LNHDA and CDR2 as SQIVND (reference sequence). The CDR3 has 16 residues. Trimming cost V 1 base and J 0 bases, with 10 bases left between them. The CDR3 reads CASSIGLPSSNQPQHF. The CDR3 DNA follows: TGTGCCAGTAGTATAGGACTCCCGAGTAGCAATCAGCCCCAGCATTTT.

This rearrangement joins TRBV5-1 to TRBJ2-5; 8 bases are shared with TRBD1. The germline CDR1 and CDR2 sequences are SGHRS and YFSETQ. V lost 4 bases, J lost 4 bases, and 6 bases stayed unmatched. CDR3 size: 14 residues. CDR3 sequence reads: CASSQDRAGETQYF. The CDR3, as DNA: TGCGCCAGCAGCCAGGACAGGGCGGGAGAGACCCAGTACTTC.

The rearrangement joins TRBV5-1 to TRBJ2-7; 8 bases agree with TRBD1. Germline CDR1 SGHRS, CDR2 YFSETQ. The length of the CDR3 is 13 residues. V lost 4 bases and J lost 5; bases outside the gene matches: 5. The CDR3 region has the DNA TGCGCCAGCAGCCCGACAGGGGTTCACGAGCAGTACTTC. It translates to CASSPTGVHEQYF.

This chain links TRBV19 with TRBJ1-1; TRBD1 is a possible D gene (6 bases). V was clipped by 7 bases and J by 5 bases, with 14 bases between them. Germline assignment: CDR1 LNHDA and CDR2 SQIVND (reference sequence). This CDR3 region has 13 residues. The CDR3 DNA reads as TGTGCCAGTAATCAGGGGACCTCGACTGAAGCTTTCTTT. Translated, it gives CASNQGTSTEAFF.

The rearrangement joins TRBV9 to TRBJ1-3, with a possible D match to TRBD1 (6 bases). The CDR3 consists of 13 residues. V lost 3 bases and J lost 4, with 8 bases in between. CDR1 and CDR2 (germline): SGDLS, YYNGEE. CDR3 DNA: TGTGCCAGCAGCGATACAGGGGGAAACACCATATATTTT. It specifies CASSDTGGNTIYF. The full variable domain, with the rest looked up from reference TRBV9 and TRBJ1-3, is DSGVTQTPKHLITATGQRVTLRCSPRSGDLSVYWYQQSLDQGLQFLIQYYNGEERAKGNILERFSAQQFPDLHSELNLSSLELGDSALYFCASSDTGGNTIYFGEGSWLTVV.

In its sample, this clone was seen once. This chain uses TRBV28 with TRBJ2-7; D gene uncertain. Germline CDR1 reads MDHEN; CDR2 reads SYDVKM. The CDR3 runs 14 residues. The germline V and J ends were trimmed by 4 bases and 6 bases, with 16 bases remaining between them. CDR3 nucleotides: TGTGCCAGCAGTTCCGGGTCTACCGGTCCCGAGCAGTACTTC. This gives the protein CASSSGSTGPEQYF.

The CDR3 bases are TGTGCCAGCAGCTTGACGGGAGCCTACAATGAGCAGTTCTTC. Encoded protein: CASSLTGAYNEQFF. The J gene is TRBJ2-1, the V gene TRBV11-3; D is possibly TRBD2 (6 bases). V lost 3 bases and J 2 bases, leaving 8 bases between the germline ends. The CDR3 length is 14 residues. Germline CDR1 is SGHNT and CDR2 is YENEEA.

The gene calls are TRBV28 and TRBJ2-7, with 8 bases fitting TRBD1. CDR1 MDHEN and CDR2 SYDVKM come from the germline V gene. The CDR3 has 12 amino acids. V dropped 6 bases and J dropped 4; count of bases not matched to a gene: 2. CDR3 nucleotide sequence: TGTGCCAGCAGACACAGGGGGTACGAGCAGTACTTC. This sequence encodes CASRHRGYEQYF.

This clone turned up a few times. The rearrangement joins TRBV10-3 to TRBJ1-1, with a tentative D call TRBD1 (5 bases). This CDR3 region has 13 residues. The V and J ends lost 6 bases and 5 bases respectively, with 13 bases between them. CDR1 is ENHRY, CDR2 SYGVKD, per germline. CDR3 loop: CAIRPAQGTEAFF. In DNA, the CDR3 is TGTGCCATCAGACCAGCCCAGGGAACTGAAGCTTTCTTT.

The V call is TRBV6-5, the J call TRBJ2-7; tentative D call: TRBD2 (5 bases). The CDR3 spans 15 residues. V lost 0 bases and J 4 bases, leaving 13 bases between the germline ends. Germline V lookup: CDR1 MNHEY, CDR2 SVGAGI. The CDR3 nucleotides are TGTGCCAGCAGTTACTCTCGGGGAGCGAATTACGAGCAGTACTTC. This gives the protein CASSYSRGANYEQYF.

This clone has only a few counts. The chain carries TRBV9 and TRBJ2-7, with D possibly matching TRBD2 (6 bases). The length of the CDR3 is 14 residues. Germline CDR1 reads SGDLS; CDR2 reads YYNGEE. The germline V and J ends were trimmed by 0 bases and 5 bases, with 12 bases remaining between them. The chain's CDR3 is CASSVGLGVNEQYF. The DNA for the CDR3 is TGTGCCAGCAGCGTAGGACTAGGGGTTAACGAGCAGTACTTC.

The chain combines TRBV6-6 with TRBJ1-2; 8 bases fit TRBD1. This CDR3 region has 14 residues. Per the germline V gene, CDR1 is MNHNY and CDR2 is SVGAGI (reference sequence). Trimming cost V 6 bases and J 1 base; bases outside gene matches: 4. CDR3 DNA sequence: TGTGCCAGCAGCCGGGGACAGGATAACTATGGCTACACCTTC. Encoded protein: CASSRGQDNYGYTF.

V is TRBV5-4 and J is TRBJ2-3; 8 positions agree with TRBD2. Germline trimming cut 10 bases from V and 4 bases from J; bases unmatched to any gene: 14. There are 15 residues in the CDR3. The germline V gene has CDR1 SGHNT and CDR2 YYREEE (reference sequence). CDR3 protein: CAVLLAGRASDTQYF. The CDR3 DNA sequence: TGTGCCGTCCTATTAGCGGGACGTGCCTCAGATACGCAGTATTTT.

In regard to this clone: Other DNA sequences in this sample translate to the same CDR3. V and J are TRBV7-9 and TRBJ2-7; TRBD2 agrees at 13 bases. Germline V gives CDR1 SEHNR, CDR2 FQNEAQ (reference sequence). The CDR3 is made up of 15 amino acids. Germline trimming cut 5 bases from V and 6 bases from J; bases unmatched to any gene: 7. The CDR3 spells CASSPRTSGSAEQYF. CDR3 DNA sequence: TGTGCCAGCAGCCCCCGGACTAGCGGGAGTGCCGAGCAGTACTTC.

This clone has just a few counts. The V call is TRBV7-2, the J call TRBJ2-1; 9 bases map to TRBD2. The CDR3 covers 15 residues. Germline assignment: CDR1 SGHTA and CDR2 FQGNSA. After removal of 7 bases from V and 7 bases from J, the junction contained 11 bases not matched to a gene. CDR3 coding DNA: TGTGCCAGCACCCCCGACCGACTAGCGGAGAATGAGCAGTTCTTC. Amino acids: CASTPDRLAENEQFF.

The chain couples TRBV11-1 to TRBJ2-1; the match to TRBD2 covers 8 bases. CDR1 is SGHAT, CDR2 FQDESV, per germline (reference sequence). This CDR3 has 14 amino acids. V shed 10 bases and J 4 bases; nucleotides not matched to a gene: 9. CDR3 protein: CATAAGVNYNEQFF. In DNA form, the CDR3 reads TGTGCCACTGCAGCGGGAGTAAATTACAATGAGCAGTTCTTC.

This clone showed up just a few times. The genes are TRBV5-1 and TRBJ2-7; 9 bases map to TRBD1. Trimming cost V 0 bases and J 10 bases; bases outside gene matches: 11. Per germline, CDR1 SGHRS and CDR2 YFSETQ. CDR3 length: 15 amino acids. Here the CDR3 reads CASSLAGDRGEYQYF. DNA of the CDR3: TGCGCCAGCAGCTTGGCTGGAGACAGGGGGGAGTACCAGTACTTC.

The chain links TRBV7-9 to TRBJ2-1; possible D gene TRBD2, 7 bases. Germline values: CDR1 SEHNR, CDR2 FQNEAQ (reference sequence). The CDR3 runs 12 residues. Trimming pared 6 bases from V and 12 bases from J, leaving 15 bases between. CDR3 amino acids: CASSEQGGWQFF. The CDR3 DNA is TGTGCCAGCAGTGAACAGGGAGGGTGGCAGTTCTTC.

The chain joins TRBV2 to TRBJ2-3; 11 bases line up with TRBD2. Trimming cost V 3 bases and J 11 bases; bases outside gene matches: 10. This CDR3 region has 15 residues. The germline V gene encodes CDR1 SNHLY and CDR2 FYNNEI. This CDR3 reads CASSDGSGRAVGQYF. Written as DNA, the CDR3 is TGTGCCAGCAGTGATGGTAGCGGGAGGGCCGTGGGGCAGTATTTT.

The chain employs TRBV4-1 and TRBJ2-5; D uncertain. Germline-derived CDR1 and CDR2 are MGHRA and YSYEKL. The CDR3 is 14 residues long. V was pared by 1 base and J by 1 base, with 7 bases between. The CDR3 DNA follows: TGCGCCAGCAGCCAAGGCAGTTTCCAAGAGACCCAGTACTTC. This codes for CASSQGSFQETQYF.

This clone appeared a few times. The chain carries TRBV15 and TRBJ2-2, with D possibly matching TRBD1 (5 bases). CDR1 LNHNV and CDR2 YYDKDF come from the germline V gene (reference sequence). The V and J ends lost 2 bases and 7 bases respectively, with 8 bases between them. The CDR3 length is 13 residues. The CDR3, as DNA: TGTGCCACCAGCAGACAGGGCATCGGGGAGCTGTTTTTT. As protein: CATSRQGIGELFF.